Detailed here is one TCR beta chain. The antigen this receptor binds is unknown. Nothing much larger sits one base from this clone, and base qualities are not available. As encoded in the germline V gene (reference sequence), CDR1 is DFQATT while CDR2 is SNEGSKA. Between the V and J ends, shortened by 3 bases and 6 bases respectively, the junction contains 12 bases. Taken from cysteine to phenylalanine, the CDR3 has 13 residues. Of all the DNA, just the CDR3 is kept, 39 bases in frame from base 1. These data belong to a study of blood T cell repertoires in COVID-19 (dated by TCRdb to 2020 to 2022). Describing the broader study: Samples covering the acute and convalescent phases of COVID-19 were provided by collaborators in the United States, Italy and Spain. A freely available public database, intended as a resource for researchers studying the immune response to SARS-CoV-2, is where the repertoires were released. Samples were obtained from the ongoing ImmuneRACE study (first 160 participants) and from 1,200 or so subjects provided by 6 global collaborators. The material from the prospective study consisted of cDNA or gDNA derived from T cells, B-cell-depleted T cells, or PBMCs. Where HLA class I and class II types were available, the types were taken from metadata supplied by the sample provider, not from assay-based typing. Sample metadata almost always included a de-identified subject ID, COVID-19 status, age in years and sex. Deeply sampled blood TCRbeta repertoires from subjects exposed to, actively infected with, or recovered from COVID-19 were included in the dataset. Broader findings and caveats from the paper: How much clinical and demographic metadata was included differed by source and by participant, and the metadata was provided uncurated.

Collaborating institutions collected whole blood in K2EDTA tubes following their own protocols. For TCRbeta analysis, collaborators shipped samples in one of three forms: frozen whole blood, isolated PBMCs, or DNA extracted from either of those sample types. TCRbeta CDR3 regions were amplified from genomic DNA by means of the immunoSEQ Assay, a bias-controlled multiplex PCR. As for the original processing: The number of nucleated cells in each sample was estimated by amplification of reference gene primers within the assay. Sequence reads were collapsed and filtered to measure the absolute abundance of every unique TCRbeta CDR3 rearrangement. For each sample, productive Simpson clonality was calculated by taking the square root of Simpson's diversity index across productive rearrangements. TCRdb's version of the immuneACCESS table is confined to in-frame rearrangements and falls short of the full clone set. An unresolved V gene accounts for under half of the shortfall where checked; the remainder is of unknown origin. The V and J calls and clone size were taken over from that table, and D and trimming were inferred from the DNA. The sample data list approximately 85,000 clones, and around 92% of these were observed just once. The ten largest clones represent 6.3% of the sample.

This chain joins TRBV20-1 to TRBJ2-1; the D gene cannot be resolved reliably. This receptor was taken from a woman in her fifties or sixties with active COVID-19. Sequenced: peripheral blood. DNA sequence: TGCAGTGCTAGTTTGAGTGCCCGCAATGAGCAGTTCTTC. Translated, this is CSASLSARNEQFF.